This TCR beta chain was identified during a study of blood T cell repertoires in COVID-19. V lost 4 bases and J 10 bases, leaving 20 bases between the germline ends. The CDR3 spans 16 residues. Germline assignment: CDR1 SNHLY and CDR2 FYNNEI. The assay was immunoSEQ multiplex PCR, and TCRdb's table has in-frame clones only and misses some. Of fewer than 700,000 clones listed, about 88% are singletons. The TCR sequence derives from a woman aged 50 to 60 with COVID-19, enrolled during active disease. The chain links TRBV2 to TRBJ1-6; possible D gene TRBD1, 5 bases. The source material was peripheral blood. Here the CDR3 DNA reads TGTGCCAGCAGTGCCCCGGGGGGAACTCGCGGGTCACCCCTCCACTTT. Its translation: CASSAPGGTRGSPLHF.